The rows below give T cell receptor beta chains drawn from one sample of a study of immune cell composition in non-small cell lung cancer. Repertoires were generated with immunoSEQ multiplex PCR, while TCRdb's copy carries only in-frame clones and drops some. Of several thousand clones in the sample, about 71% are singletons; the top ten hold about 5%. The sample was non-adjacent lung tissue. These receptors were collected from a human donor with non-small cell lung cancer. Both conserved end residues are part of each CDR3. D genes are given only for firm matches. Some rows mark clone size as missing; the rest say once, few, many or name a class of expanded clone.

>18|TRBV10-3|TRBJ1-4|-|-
CAISDQGPTRIENEKLFF
TGTGCCATCAGTGACCAGGGGCCAACAAGAATTGAAAATGAAAAACTGTTTTTT
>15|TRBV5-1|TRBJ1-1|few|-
CASSGDTIGITEAFF
TGCGCCAGCAGTGGGGACACCATCGGCATCACTGAAGCTTTCTTT
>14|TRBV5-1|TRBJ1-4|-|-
CASSLDRVVEKLFF
TGCGCCAGCAGCTTGGACAGGGTGGTTGAAAAACTGTTTTTT
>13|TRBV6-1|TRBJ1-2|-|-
CASTPGIGSGYTF
TGTGCCAGCACCCCGGGGATCGGAAGTGGCTACACCTTC
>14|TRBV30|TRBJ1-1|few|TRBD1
CAWIKRDRSTEAFF
TGTGCCTGGATTAAACGGGACAGGAGCACTGAAGCTTTCTTT
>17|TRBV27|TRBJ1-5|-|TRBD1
CASSLFSTGGARQPQHF
TGTGCCAGCAGTTTATTCTCGACAGGGGGGGCTAGACAGCCCCAGCATTTT
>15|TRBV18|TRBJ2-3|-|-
CASSPLQGLTDTQYF
TGTGCCAGCTCACCACTACAGGGTTTGACAGATACGCAGTATTTT
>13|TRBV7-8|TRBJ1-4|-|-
CASSLERSEKLFF
TGTGCCAGCAGCTTAGAGCGTAGTGAAAAACTGTTTTTT
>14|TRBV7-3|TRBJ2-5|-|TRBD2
CASSGRGGQETQYF
TGTGCCAGCAGCGGGCGGGGGGGACAAGAGACCCAGTACTTC
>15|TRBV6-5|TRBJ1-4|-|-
CASRPAGTGVEKLFF
TGTGCCAGCAGGCCCGCGGGGACTGGGGTTGAAAAACTGTTTTTT
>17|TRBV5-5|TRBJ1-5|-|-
CASSSGGGSGEGQPQHF
TGTGCCAGCAGCTCTGGCGGAGGTTCAGGGGAAGGTCAGCCCCAGCATTTT
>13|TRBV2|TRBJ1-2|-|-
CASSDLQGDGYTF
TGTGCCAGCAGTGATTTACAGGGAGATGGCTACACCTTC
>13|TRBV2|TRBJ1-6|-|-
CASSGDSYSSLHF
TGTGCCAGCAGCGGAGACAGTTATTCATCCCTCCACTTT
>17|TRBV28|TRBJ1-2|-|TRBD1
CASSFWHQGQGARGYTF
TGTGCCAGCAGTTTTTGGCATCAAGGACAGGGGGCGCGCGGCTACACCTTC
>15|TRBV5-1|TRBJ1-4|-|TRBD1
CASSKPTGVNEKLFF
TGCGCCAGCAGCAAACCGACAGGGGTTAATGAAAAACTGTTTTTT
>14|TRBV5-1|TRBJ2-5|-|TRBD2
CASSWRGESETQYF
TGCGCCAGCAGCTGGCGGGGGGAATCCGAGACCCAGTACTTC
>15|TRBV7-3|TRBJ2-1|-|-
CASSLNQGTYNEQFF
TGTGCCAGCAGCTTAAATCAGGGGACCTACAATGAGCAGTTCTTC
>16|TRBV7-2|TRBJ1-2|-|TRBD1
CASSLGGTGFRYGYTF
TGTGCCAGCAGCTTAGGTGGGACAGGCTTTCGGTATGGCTACACCTTC
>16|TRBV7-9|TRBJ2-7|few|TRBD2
CASSARLAGGRYEQYF
TGTGCCAGCAGCGCCCGACTAGCGGGTGGACGATACGAGCAGTACTTC
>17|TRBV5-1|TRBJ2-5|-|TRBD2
CASSRGTSGAQKETQYF
TGCGCCAGCAGCCGTGGGACTAGCGGGGCCCAAAAAGAGACCCAGTACTTC
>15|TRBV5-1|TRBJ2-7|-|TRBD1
CASSPWTGASYEQYF
TGCGCCAGCAGCCCTTGGACAGGAGCTTCCTACGAGCAGTACTTC
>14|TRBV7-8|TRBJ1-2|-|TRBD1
CASSLGDRNYGYTF
TGTGCCAGCAGCTTAGGGGACAGGAACTATGGCTACACCTTC
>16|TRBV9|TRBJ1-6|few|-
CASSPRTDDYNSPLHF
TGTGCCAGCAGCCCGAGGACAGACGACTATAATTCACCCCTCCACTTT
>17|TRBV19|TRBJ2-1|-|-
CASSIPSGSSSYNEQFF
TGTGCCAGTAGTATACCTTCCGGTTCGAGCTCCTACAATGAGCAGTTCTTC
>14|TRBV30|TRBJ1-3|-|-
CAWTPGGTGNTIYF
TGTGCCTGGACTCCGGGAGGAACTGGAAACACCATATATTTT
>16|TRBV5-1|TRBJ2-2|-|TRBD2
CASSTVRGANTGELFF
TGCGCCAGCAGCACTGTCCGGGGGGCGAACACCGGGGAGCTGTTTTTT